This T cell receptor beta chain was retrieved from a study of CD8 T cells in Susac syndrome. The CDR3 is 15 residues long. Germline-derived CDR1 and CDR2 are MNHNS and SASEGT. The J segment lost 6 bases and the V segment lost 7 bases, leaving 4 bases of the junction unmatched. Details on this clonotype: Its specificity is unknown.

It was negative isolation that provided the CD8+ and CD4+ T cells, whereas TEMRA cells were enriched by FACS. Reverse transcription used 0.5 to 1 ug RNA and random hexamers. Amplification of the TCR beta CDR3 was carried out by immunoSEQ multiplex PCR, which spanned a total of 54 Vbeta and 13 Jbeta segments. Each CDR3 protein is one row after TCRdb ran MiXCR on the immunoSEQ multiplex PCR reads. The sample gives 250,000 to 350,000 distinct CDR3 sequences, roughly 84% of which show up once; over 0.095% is in the top ten. Findings of the study overall: Regarding the TCR sequencing and HLA analysis, the study admitted that a relatively small number of individuals were involved.

This TCR was recovered from a human donor with multiple sclerosis. Sequencing used CD8+ T cells from PBMCs. The rearrangement joins TRBV6-1 to TRBJ2-1; 15 nucleotides line up with TRBD2. The CDR3 here is CASKGLAGGINEQFF. The DNA for the CDR3 is TGTGCCAGCAAAGGACTAGCGGGAGGGATCAATGAGCAGTTCTTC.